This T cell receptor beta chain was found in a study of blood T cell repertoires in COVID-19. Study at large: Samples representing acute and convalescent COVID-19 were sourced from the United States, Italy and Spain. The cDNA or gDNA used as material had been derived from T cells, B-cell-depleted T cells, or PBMCs.

Germline-derived CDR1 and CDR2 are SGHKS and YYEKEE (reference sequence). The CDR3 spans 14 residues. V was clipped by 1 base and J by 5 bases; unmatched bases: 4. One Seattle source followed patients from active infection through their disease course. Per the original data handling: Counts of nucleated cells, estimated from reference gene primer amplification, were obtained. Some clones are missing from TCRdb's copy, which holds only in-frame ones; the method was immunoSEQ multiplex PCR. V and J calls and clone size follow that table, whereas D and trimming were derived from the DNA. The sample has some 120,000 clones; around 82% are singletons.

V usage is TRBV5-5 and J usage is TRBJ1-1, with 8 bases fitting TRBD1. The receptor was derived from a man aged 25 to 40 with COVID-19, enrolled during active disease. Sequenced input: peripheral blood. Here the CDR3 DNA reads TGTGCCAGCAGCTTGACAGGGGGAGGAACTGAAGCTTTCTTT. Translation: CASSLTGGGTEAFF.